Listed below are T cell receptor beta chains from one sample, sequenced in a study of long-term antiretroviral therapy in people with HIV. The table came from immunoSEQ multiplex PCR; TCRdb's copy has only in-frame clones and leaves some out. Of 15,000 or so clones listed, 78% are singletons. Source: unsorted PBMCs, taken about 3.1 years after starting antiretroviral therapy. Receptor source: a woman aged 40 to 50 with HIV. CDR3s include the opening cysteine and the closing phenylalanine or tryptophan. A D gene is named only where the DNA matches it firmly. Size values are once, few and many counts, or a class for expanded clones, and some rows have none.

D: NA; size: NA; J: TRBJ2-1; V: TRBV5-4; CDR3: CASSPWGGSAPSRNEQFF; DNA: TGTGCCAGCAGCCCTTGGGGCGGTAGCGCCCCAAGCCGCAATGAGCAGTTCTTC
D: TRBD1; size: NA; J: TRBJ1-1; V: TRBV7-9; CDR3: CASSPGTGDTEAFF; DNA: TGTGCCAGCAGCCCGGGGACAGGGGACACTGAAGCTTTCTTT
D: TRBD1; size: NA; J: TRBJ2-7; V: TRBV30; CDR3: CAWSPKGQGKREQYF; DNA: TGTGCCTGGAGTCCTAAGGGACAGGGGAAACGCGAGCAGTACTTC
D: NA; size: NA; J: TRBJ2-5; V: TRBV5-6; CDR3: CASSLGVGETQYF; DNA: TGTGCCAGCAGCTTGGGGGTAGGGGAGACCCAGTACTTC
D: NA; size: NA; J: TRBJ1-2; V: TRBV6-5; CDR3: CASSYSGGAGYGYTF; DNA: TGTGCCAGCAGTTACTCCGGTGGAGCGGGCTATGGCTACACCTTC
D: NA; size: once; J: TRBJ1-2; V: TRBV7-8; CDR3: CASSFDRTTNYGYTF; DNA: TGTGCCAGCAGCTTCGACAGGACCACTAACTATGGCTACACCTTC
D: TRBD2; size: once; J: TRBJ2-5; V: TRBV7-9; CDR3: CASSWGRGGQETQYF; DNA: TGTGCCAGCAGCTGGGGACGGGGGGGCCAAGAGACCCAGTACTTC
D: TRBD2; size: NA; J: TRBJ2-3; V: TRBV5-4; CDR3: CASSRGLAGGPIDTQYF; DNA: TGTGCCAGCAGCCGCGGACTAGCGGGGGGGCCTATAGATACGCAGTATTTT
D: TRBD1; size: NA; J: TRBJ2-3; V: TRBV12-5; CDR3: CASGPRTGNTDTQYF; DNA: TGTGCTAGTGGTCCCCGGACAGGGAACACAGATACGCAGTATTTT
D: NA; size: once; J: TRBJ1-1; V: TRBV25-1; CDR3: CASSEGVRGNTEAFF; DNA: TGTGCCAGCAGTGAAGGGGTAAGGGGGAATACCGAAGCTTTCTTT
D: NA; size: NA; J: TRBJ1-1; V: TRBV10-3; CDR3: CAISERRTEENTEAFF; DNA: TGTGCCATCAGTGAGCGCCGGACAGAAGAAAACACTGAAGCTTTCTTT
D: NA; size: NA; J: TRBJ2-7; V: TRBV5-4; CDR3: CASSLPGQSTYEQYF; DNA: TGTGCCAGCAGCTTGCCCGGACAGAGTACCTACGAGCAGTACTTC
D: NA; size: NA; J: TRBJ1-2; V: TRBV30; CDR3: CAWSRQSFQYGYTF; DNA: TGTGCCTGGAGCCGTCAGAGTTTCCAGTATGGCTACACCTTC
D: TRBD1; size: NA; J: TRBJ1-4; V: TRBV27; CDR3: CASSLYRGNEKLFF; DNA: TGTGCCAGCAGTTTATACAGGGGCAATGAAAAACTGTTTTTT
D: NA; size: NA; J: TRBJ1-1; V: TRBV30; CDR3: CAWTGGQSLSEAFF; DNA: TGTGCCTGGACCGGGGGACAATCACTATCTGAAGCTTTCTTT
D: NA; size: NA; J: TRBJ2-5; V: TRBV5-6; CDR3: CASSRTHQETQYF; DNA: TGTGCCAGCAGCCGGACACACCAAGAGACCCAGTACTTC
D: TRBD1; size: NA; J: TRBJ1-6; V: TRBV2; CDR3: CASSEGGTAFYNSPLHF; DNA: TGTGCCAGCAGTGAGGGAGGGACAGCATTCTATAATTCACCCCTCCACTTT
D: TRBD1; size: NA; J: TRBJ2-2; V: TRBV6-6; CDR3: CASSSTGVANTGELFF; DNA: TGTGCCAGCAGTTCAACAGGGGTAGCGAACACCGGGGAGCTGTTTTTT
D: NA; size: once; J: TRBJ1-1; V: TRBV2; CDR3: CASSETGENTEAFF; DNA: TGTGCCAGCAGTGAGACAGGAGAAAACACTGAAGCTTTCTTT
D: NA; size: NA; J: TRBJ1-1; V: TRBV4-3; CDR3: CASSQAGGKYTEAFF; DNA: TGCGCCAGCAGCCAAGCGGGAGGGAAGTACACTGAAGCTTTCTTT
D: NA; size: NA; J: TRBJ1-2; V: TRBV7-8; CDR3: CASSAVSGGYGYTF; DNA: TGTGCCAGCAGCGCAGTCTCCGGGGGTTATGGCTACACCTTC
D: NA; size: once; J: TRBJ1-2; V: TRBV27; CDR3: CASSLTGLNGYTF; DNA: TGTGCCAGCAGTTTAACAGGGCTAAACGGCTACACCTTC
D: NA; size: NA; J: TRBJ1-1; V: TRBV4-1; CDR3: CASSQSGLTDTEAFF; DNA: TGCGCCAGCAGCCAGTCGGGGCTTACGGACACTGAAGCTTTCTTT
D: TRBD2; size: NA; J: TRBJ2-2; V: TRBV6-6; CDR3: CASSYSPSGGTGELFF; DNA: TGTGCCAGCAGTTACTCGCCTAGCGGGGGTACCGGGGAGCTGTTTTTT
D: NA; size: NA; J: TRBJ2-7; V: TRBV5-5; CDR3: CASSFDRRAYEQYF; DNA: TGTGCCAGCAGCTTCGACCGGAGGGCCTACGAGCAGTACTTC
D: NA; size: once; J: TRBJ1-6; V: TRBV30; CDR3: CAWSVEGGTYNSPLHF; DNA: TGTGCCTGGAGCGTTGAGGGGGGAACCTATAATTCACCCCTCCACTTT
D: NA; size: NA; J: TRBJ2-5; V: TRBV7-9; CDR3: CASSLAQAEETQYF; DNA: TGTGCCAGCAGCTTAGCGCAAGCGGAGGAGACCCAGTACTTC
D: NA; size: NA; J: TRBJ2-7; V: TRBV5-3; CDR3: CARSLFSLRTARLYEQYF; DNA: TGTGCCAGAAGCCTCTTCTCCCTGAGGACAGCTAGGCTCTACGAGCAGTACTTC
D: TRBD1; size: NA; J: TRBJ1-6; V: TRBV18; CDR3: CASSPGDRVWNSPLHF; DNA: TGTGCCAGCTCACCGGGGGACAGGGTATGGAATTCACCCCTCCACTTT
D: NA; size: NA; J: TRBJ1-2; V: TRBV2; CDR3: CASSEWRVTGNYGYTF; DNA: TGTGCCAGCAGTGAATGGAGAGTCACAGGGAACTATGGCTACACCTTC
D: NA; size: few; J: TRBJ1-1; V: TRBV28; CDR3: CASSLIGSPGAFF; DNA: TGTGCCAGCAGTTTAATCGGGAGTCCGGGAGCTTTCTTT
D: TRBD1; size: NA; J: TRBJ2-7; V: TRBV5-6; CDR3: CASSFRTGGYEQYF; DNA: TGTGCCAGCAGCTTCCGGACAGGGGGCTACGAGCAGTACTTC
D: NA; size: NA; J: TRBJ1-2; V: TRBV30; CDR3: CACTYTREGYGYTF; DNA: TGTGCCTGTACCTACACCCGGGAGGGCTATGGCTACACCTTC
D: TRBD2; size: NA; J: TRBJ2-3; V: TRBV7-9; CDR3: CATPGLAYDTQYF; DNA: TGTGCCACACCGGGACTAGCGTATGATACGCAGTATTTT
D: NA; size: NA; J: TRBJ2-5; V: TRBV10-1; CDR3: CASRNVPSLGTQYF; DNA: TGCGCCAGCAGAAACGTTCCAAGTTTGGGGACCCAGTACTTC
D: TRBD1; size: NA; J: TRBJ1-2; V: TRBV7-9; CDR3: CASSRSRTGWFGYTF; DNA: TGTGCCAGCAGCCGGTCGCGGACAGGGTGGTTTGGCTACACCTTC
D: TRBD1; size: once; J: TRBJ2-1; V: TRBV6-5; CDR3: CASRTTGVSYNEQFF; DNA: TGTGCCAGCAGGACAACAGGGGTCTCCTACAATGAGCAGTTCTTC
D: NA; size: NA; J: TRBJ2-1; V: TRBV11-3; CDR3: CASSLGRVSYNEQFF; DNA: TGTGCCAGCAGCTTAGGCAGGGTGTCCTACAATGAGCAGTTCTTC
D: NA; size: NA; J: TRBJ2-3; V: TRBV6-1; CDR3: CASSDPGSWGTSTDTQYF; DNA: TGTGCCAGCAGTGACCCCGGGAGTTGGGGGACTAGCACAGATACGCAGTATTTT
D: TRBD2; size: NA; J: TRBJ2-5; V: TRBV11-2; CDR3: CASSPKNLGLAGQETQYF; DNA: TGTGCCAGCAGCCCAAAAAACCTCGGACTAGCGGGGCAAGAGACCCAGTACTTC
D: NA; size: NA; J: TRBJ1-1; V: TRBV7-9; CDR3: CASRQPGQGPAFF; DNA: TGTGCCAGCCGACAACCGGGACAAGGCCCCGCTTTCTTT
D: NA; size: NA; J: TRBJ2-6; V: TRBV7-9; CDR3: CASSLLASGANVLTF; DNA: TGTGCCAGCAGCTTACTGGCCTCTGGGGCCAACGTCCTGACTTTC
D: TRBD1; size: NA; J: TRBJ2-6; V: TRBV2; CDR3: CASRTGLSGANVLTF; DNA: TGTGCCAGCAGGACAGGGCTTTCGGGGGCCAACGTCCTGACTTTC
D: NA; size: few; J: TRBJ1-5; V: TRBV4-1; CDR3: CASSDTMGAPHQPQHF; DNA: TGCGCCAGCAGCGACACGATGGGGGCGCCCCATCAGCCCCAGCATTTT
D: NA; size: NA; J: TRBJ1-1; V: TRBV7-2; CDR3: CASRGGLAGDAFF; DNA: TGTGCCAGCAGGGGTGGTTTGGCAGGGGATGCTTTCTTT
D: NA; size: NA; J: TRBJ1-5; V: TRBV7-9; CDR3: CASSGGGYSNQPQHF; DNA: TGTGCCAGCAGCGGAGGGGGATATAGCAATCAGCCCCAGCATTTT
D: NA; size: NA; J: TRBJ2-5; V: TRBV11-2; CDR3: CASSVGGRETQYF; DNA: TGTGCCAGCAGCGTCGGGGGCAGAGAGACCCAGTACTTC